The sequence of this T cell receptor beta chain was determined in a study of neurological immune-mediated disorders. Study overall: The study included approximately 34 multiple sclerosis patients, approximately 30 relapsing-remitting and 3 secondary progressive. Study outcomes and limitations: One cluster of related CDR3 sequences contained, by phylogenetic grouping, the repertoires of 18 of 34 multiple sclerosis patients and formed a possible signature. CDR3 amino acid sequences found in expanded clones were never shared across subjects, suggesting private repertoires in all groups.

Ten or more counts support this clonotype. Antigen: not known. Synthesis of cDNA was performed by 5'RACE using 10-nucleotide random UMIs. TCRdb reanalysed the 5' RACE reads using MiXCR and keeps one entry per CDR3 protein. Of tens of thousands of distinct CDR3 sequences in the sample, 2% to 2.5% are singletons; the top ten hold around 3%. The V end was cut by 4 bases, the J end by 7 bases, with 16 bases between. The CDR3 length is 15 residues. This TCR was sampled from a man between 50 and 59 years old with multiple sclerosis. Material: PBMCs. This chain uses TRBV12-3 or TRBV12-4 with TRBJ2-2, with D perhaps matching TRBD1 (6 bases). CDR3 sequence (DNA): TGTGCCAGCAGTTCTAAAGGGGGACCAGGCGGGGAGCTGTTTTTT. Its protein product is CASSSKGGPGGELFF.